A single sample is the source of the 10 T cell receptor beta chains below, sequenced in a study of blood T cell repertoires in COVID-19. Sequencing was performed with immunoSEQ multiplex PCR; in TCRdb, only in-frame clones are kept and a portion is missing. The sample holds approximately 350,000 clones; 75% to 90% are singletons and the top ten take approximately 1%. The sequencing sample was made of PBMCs or T cells enriched from blood (not recorded which). The receptor source for this set is a man aged 18 to 29 who had recovered from COVID-19.

V gene TRBV28 combines with J gene TRBJ1-5; no reliable D call. Trimming took 5 bases from V and 4 from J, leaving 6 bases between them. The CDR3 spans 12 residues. Germline assignment: CDR1 MDHEN and CDR2 SYDVKM. CDR3 protein: CASSNINQPQHF. CDR3 DNA: TGTGCCAGCAGTAACATAAATCAGCCCCAGCATTTT.

This chain connects TRBV19 to TRBJ1-1; D not resolved. Germline V gene sequence: CDR1 LNHDA, CDR2 SQIVND (reference sequence). V was cut by 1 base and J by 11 bases, with 11 bases left in between. This CDR3 spans 12 amino acids. The CDR3 DNA reads TGTGCCAGTAGTATAGTCGGGGTTAGTGCTTTCTTT. Protein: CASSIVGVSAFF.

The CDR3 is CSVGGGHEKLFF. DNA for the CDR3: TGCAGCGTTGGAGGGGGCCATGAAAAACTGTTTTTT. The chain uses TRBV29-1 and TRBJ1-4, with 7 bases aligning to TRBD1. The V gene's germline CDR1 is SQVTM and CDR2 ANQGSEA. The CDR3 has 12 amino acids. J gave up 6 bases and V 4 bases, and 2 bases lay outside the gene matches. The variable domain in full, with the rest retrieved from reference TRBV29-1 and TRBJ1-4, is SAVISQKPSRDICQRGTSLTIQCQVDSQVTMMFWYRQQPGQSLTLIATANQGSEATYESGFVIDKFPISRPNLTFSTLTVSNMSPEDSSIYLCSVGGGHEKLFFGSGTQLSVL.

This rearrangement joins TRBV19 to TRBJ2-7; D possibly corresponds to TRBD1 (5 bases). The CDR3 loop spans 16 amino acids. Germline values: CDR1 LNHDA, CDR2 SQIVND (reference sequence). V gave up 4 bases and J gave up 4 bases, with 20 bases separating them. The DNA of the CDR3 is TGTGCCAGTAGTAGCCGGATTACGGCAGGGTTGTACGAGCAGTACTTC. Encoded protein: CASSSRITAGLYEQYF.

This clone has just a few counts. V usage is TRBV7-9 and J usage is TRBJ2-7, with D tentatively TRBD2 (5 bases). CDR1 SEHNR and CDR2 FQNEAQ come from the germline V gene (reference sequence). V lost 8 bases to trimming and J lost 2 bases, with 10 bases between them. The CDR3 is 12 residues long. CDR3 in DNA: TGTGCCAGCTCGGACGGGGCCTACGAGCAGTACTTC. Protein product: CASSDGAYEQYF.

This clone has just one count. This chain links TRBV5-1 with TRBJ2-2, with a possible D match to TRBD1 (5 bases). The CDR3 is made up of 15 amino acids. Germline V CDR1 and CDR2: SGHRS, YFSETQ. V was cut by 1 base and J by 2 bases, with 9 bases left in between. The CDR3 DNA follows: TGCGCCAGCAGCTTGAGGGGTCCCAACACCGGGGAGCTGTTTTTT. It is translated as CASSLRGPNTGELFF. Together with reference TRBV5-1 and TRBJ2-2, the CDR3 gives the full variable domain: KAGVTQTPRYLIKTRGQQVTLSCSPISGHRSVSWYQQTPGQGLQFLFEYFSETQRNKGNFPGRFSGRQFSNSRSEMNVSTLELGDSALYLCASSLRGPNTGELFFGEGSRLTVL.

The chain carries TRBV5-1 and TRBJ1-2; 11 nucleotides align to TRBD1. Germline assignment: CDR1 SGHRS and CDR2 YFSETQ. With 4 bases clipped from V and 4 bases from J, the junction kept 12 bases outside the gene matches. This CDR3 is 17 amino acids long. CDR3 in DNA: TGCGCCAGCAGCACGGGAGGAAGCGGGACAGGGGGCTATGGCTACACCTTC. Protein: CASSTGGSGTGGYGYTF.

This chain links TRBV5-1 with TRBJ1-4; D not resolved. Germline V gives CDR1 SGHRS, CDR2 YFSETQ. CDR3 length: 15 amino acids. V shed 0 bases and J shed 3 bases, with 9 bases lying between them. In nucleotides, the CDR3 is TGCGCCAGCAGCTTGGGGAGTAACCCTAATGAAAAACTGTTTTTT. Its protein is CASSLGSNPNEKLFF.

This clone appeared once. The chain couples TRBV27 to TRBJ1-2; tentatively, D is TRBD1 (6 bases). The CDR3 loop spans 14 amino acids. Germline-derived CDR1 and CDR2 are MNHEY and SMNVEV (reference sequence). Trimming took off 6 bases at V and 2 bases at J, with 13 bases between the two ends. The CDR3 region has the DNA TGTGCCAGCAGCTACCTAGGACAGAACTATGGCTACACCTTC. Its protein is CASSYLGQNYGYTF.

This clone appeared a single time. J is TRBJ2-6 and V is TRBV28, with 7 bases fitting TRBD1. The CDR3 consists of 15 residues. Germline CDR1 reads MDHEN; CDR2 reads SYDVKM. J gave up 4 bases and V 5 bases, and 5 bases lay outside the gene matches. The DNA for the CDR3 is TGTGCCAGCAGTAACGACAGGGCCGGGGCCAACGTCCTGACTTTC. It encodes CASSNDRAGANVLTF.